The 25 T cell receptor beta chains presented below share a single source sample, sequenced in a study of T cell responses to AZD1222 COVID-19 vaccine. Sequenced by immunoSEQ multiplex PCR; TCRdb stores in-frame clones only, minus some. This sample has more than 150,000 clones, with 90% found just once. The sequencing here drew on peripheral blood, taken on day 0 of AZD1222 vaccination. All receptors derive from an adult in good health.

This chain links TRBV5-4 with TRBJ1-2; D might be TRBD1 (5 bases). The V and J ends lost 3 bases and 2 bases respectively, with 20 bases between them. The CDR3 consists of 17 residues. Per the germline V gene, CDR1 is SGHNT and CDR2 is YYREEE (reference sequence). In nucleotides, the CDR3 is TGTGCCAGCAGCTCCGGAGGGCGGGGGTCCTCCAACTATGGCTACACCTTC. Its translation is CASSSGGRGSSNYGYTF.

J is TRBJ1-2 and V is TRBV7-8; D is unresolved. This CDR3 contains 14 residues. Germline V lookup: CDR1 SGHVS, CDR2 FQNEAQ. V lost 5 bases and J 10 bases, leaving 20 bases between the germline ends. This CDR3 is CASSPVWAASDYTF. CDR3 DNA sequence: TGTGCCAGCAGCCCCGTATGGGCAGCCAGTGACTACACCTTC.

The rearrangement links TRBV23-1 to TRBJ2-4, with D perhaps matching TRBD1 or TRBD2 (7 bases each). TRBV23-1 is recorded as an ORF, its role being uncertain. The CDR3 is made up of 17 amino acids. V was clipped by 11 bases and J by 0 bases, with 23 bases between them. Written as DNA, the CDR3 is TGCGCCCGAACTCCAGGGGGGGACTCCTCAGCCAAAAACATTCAGTACTTC. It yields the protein CARTPGGDSSAKNIQYF.

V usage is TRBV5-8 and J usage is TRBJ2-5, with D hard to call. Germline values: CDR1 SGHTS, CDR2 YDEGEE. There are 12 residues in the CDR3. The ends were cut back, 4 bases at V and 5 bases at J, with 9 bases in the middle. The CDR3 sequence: CASSPGRETQYF. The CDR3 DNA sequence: TGTGCCAGCAGCCCTGGGCGGGAGACCCAGTACTTC.

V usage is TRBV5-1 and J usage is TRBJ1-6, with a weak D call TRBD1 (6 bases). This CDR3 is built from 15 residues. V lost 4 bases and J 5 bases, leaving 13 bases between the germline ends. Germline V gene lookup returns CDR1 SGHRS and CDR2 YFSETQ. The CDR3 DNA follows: TGCGCCAGCAGCATCGGACAGCTAAATAATTCACCCCTCCACTTT. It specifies CASSIGQLNNSPLHF.

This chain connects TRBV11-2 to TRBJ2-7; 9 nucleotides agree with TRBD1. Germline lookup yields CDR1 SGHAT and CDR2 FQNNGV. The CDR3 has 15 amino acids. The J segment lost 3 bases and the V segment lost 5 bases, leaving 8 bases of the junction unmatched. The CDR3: CASSKSRDRVYEQYF. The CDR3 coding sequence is TGTGCCAGCAGCAAGTCCCGGGACAGGGTCTACGAGCAGTACTTC.

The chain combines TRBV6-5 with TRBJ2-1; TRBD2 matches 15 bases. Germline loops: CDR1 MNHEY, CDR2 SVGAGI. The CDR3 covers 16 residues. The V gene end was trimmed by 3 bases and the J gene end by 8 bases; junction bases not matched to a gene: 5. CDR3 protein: CASSYGLAGGSHEQFF. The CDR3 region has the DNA TGTGCCAGCAGTTATGGACTAGCGGGAGGGAGCCATGAGCAGTTCTTC.

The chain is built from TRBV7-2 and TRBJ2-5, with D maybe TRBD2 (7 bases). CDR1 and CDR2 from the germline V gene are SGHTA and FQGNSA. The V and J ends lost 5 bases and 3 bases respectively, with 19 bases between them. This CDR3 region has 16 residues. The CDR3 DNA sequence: TGTGCCAGCAGCCTCCGTGGGGGGGCGGGTAAAGAGACCCAGTACTTC. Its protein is CASSLRGGAGKETQYF.

The CDR3, as DNA: TGTGCCAGCAGTTACGGTTCTGGAAACACCATATATTTT. It yields the protein CASSYGSGNTIYF. The gene calls are TRBV12-3 or TRBV12-4 and TRBJ1-3; D gene ambiguous. Trimming stripped 4 bases from V and 1 base from J, with 5 bases between. The CDR3 is 13 residues long.

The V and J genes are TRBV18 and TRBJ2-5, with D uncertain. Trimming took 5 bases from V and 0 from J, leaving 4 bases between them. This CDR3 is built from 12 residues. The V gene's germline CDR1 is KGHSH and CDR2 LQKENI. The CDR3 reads CASSSYQETQYF. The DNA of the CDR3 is TGTGCCAGCTCATCGTACCAAGAGACCCAGTACTTC.

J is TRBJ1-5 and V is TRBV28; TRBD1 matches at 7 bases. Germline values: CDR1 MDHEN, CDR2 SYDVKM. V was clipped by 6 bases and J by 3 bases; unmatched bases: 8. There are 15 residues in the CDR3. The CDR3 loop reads CASRQTGTSNQPQHF. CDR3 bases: TGTGCCAGCAGGCAGACAGGGACTTCCAATCAGCCCCAGCATTTT.

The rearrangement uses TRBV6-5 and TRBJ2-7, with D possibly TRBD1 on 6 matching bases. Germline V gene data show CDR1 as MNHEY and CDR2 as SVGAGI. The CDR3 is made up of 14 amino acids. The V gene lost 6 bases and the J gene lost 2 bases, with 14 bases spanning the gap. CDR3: CASSPQGLPYEQYF. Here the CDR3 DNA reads TGTGCCAGCAGCCCACAGGGTTTGCCCTACGAGCAGTACTTC.

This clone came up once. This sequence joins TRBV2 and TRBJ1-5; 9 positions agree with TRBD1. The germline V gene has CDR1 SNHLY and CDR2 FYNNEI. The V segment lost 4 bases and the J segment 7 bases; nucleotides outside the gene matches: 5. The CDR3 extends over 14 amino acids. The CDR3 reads CASSGTGARQPQHF. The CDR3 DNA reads TGTGCCAGCAGTGGGACAGGGGCCCGGCAGCCCCAGCATTTT.

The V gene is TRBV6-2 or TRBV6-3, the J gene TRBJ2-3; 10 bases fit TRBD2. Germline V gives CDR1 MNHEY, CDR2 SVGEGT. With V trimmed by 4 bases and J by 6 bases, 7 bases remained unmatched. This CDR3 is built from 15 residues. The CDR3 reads CASSFVSGRADTQYF. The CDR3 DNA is TGTGCCAGCAGTTTTGTCAGCGGGAGGGCGGATACGCAGTATTTT.

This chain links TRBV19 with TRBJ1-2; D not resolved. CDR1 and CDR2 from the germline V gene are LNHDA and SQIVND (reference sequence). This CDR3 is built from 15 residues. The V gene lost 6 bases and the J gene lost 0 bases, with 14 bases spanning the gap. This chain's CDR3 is CASSVGSQANYGYTF. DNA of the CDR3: TGTGCCAGTAGCGTCGGGTCTCAAGCTAACTATGGCTACACCTTC.

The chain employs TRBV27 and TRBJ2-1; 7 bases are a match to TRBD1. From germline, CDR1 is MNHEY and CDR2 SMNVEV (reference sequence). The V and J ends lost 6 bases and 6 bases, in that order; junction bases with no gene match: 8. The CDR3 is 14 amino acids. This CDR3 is CASRKTGSVNEQFF. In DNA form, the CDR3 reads TGTGCCAGCAGGAAGACAGGGTCGGTCAATGAGCAGTTCTTC.

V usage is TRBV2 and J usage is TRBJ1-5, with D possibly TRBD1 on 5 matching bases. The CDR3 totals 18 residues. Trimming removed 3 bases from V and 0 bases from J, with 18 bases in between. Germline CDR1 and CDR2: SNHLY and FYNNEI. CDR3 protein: CASSEGRVRPLSNQPQHF. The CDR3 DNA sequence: TGTGCCAGCAGTGAGGGCAGGGTACGACCCCTTAGCAATCAGCCCCAGCATTTT.

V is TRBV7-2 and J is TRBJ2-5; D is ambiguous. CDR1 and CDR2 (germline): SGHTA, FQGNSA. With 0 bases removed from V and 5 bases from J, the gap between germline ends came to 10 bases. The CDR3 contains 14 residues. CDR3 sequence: CASSLAPQQETQYF. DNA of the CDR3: TGTGCCAGCAGCTTAGCGCCCCAGCAGGAGACCCAGTACTTC.

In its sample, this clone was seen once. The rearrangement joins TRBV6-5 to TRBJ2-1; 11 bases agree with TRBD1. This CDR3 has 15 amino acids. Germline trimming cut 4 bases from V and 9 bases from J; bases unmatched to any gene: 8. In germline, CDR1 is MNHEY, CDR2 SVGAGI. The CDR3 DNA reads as TGTGCCAGCAGTTCCAGAGGACAGGGGGCAGTTGAGCAGTTCTTC. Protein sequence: CASSSRGQGAVEQFF.

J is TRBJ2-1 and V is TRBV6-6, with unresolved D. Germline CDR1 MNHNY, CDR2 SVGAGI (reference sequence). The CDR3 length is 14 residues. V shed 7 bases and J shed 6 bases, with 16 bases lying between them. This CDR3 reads CASINSGGSNEQFF. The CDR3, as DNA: TGTGCCAGCATCAATTCCGGCGGTTCCAATGAGCAGTTCTTC.

The DNA for the CDR3 is TGTGCCAGCAGCCCCCTAGTTGGGTCCGGGGAGCTGTTTTTT. Protein sequence: CASSPLVGSGELFF. This chain links TRBV9 with TRBJ2-2; D uncertain. This CDR3 has 14 residues. V shed 4 bases and J shed 6 bases, with 13 bases lying between them. Germline V lookup: CDR1 SGDLS, CDR2 YYNGEE.

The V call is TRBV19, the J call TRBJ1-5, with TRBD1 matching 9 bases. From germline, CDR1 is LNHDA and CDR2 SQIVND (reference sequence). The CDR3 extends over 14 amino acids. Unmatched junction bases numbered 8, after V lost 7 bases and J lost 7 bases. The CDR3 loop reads CASTFGTGYQPQHF. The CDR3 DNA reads TGTGCCAGTACCTTTGGGACAGGGTACCAGCCCCAGCATTTT.

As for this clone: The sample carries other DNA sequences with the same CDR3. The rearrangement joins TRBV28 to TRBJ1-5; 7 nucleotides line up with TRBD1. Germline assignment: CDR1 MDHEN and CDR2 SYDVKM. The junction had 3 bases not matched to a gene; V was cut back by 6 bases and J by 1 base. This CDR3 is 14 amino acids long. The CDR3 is CASSSGGSNQPQHF. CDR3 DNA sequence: TGTGCCAGCAGCTCAGGGGGGAGCAATCAGCCCCAGCATTTT.

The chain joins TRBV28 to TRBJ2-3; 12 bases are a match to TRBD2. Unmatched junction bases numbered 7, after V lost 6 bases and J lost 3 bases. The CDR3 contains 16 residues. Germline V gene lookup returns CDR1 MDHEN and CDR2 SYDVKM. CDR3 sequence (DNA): TGTGCCAGCAGCCCTAGCGGGAGGGCCAAGACAGATACGCAGTATTTT. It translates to CASSPSGRAKTDTQYF.

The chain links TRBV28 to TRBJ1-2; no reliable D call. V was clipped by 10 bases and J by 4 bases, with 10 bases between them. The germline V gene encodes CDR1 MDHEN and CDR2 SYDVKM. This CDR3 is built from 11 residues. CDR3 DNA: TGTGCCACCGGGGTCCTCTATGGCTACACCTTC. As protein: CATGVLYGYTF.